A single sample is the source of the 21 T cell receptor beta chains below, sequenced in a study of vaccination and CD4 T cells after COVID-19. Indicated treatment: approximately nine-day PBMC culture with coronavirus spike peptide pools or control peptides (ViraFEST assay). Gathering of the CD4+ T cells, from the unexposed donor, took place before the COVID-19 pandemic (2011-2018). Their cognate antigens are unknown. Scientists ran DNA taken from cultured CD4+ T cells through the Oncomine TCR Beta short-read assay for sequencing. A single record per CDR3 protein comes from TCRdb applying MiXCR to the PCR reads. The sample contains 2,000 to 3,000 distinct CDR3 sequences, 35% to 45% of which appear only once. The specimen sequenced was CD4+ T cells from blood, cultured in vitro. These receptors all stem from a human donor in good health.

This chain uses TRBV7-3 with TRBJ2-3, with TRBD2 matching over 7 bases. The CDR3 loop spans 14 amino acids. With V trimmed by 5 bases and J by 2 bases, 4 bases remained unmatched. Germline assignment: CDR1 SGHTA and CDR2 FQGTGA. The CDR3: CASSPRDYTDTQYF. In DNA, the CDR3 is TGTGCCAGCAGCCCTCGGGACTACACAGATACGCAGTATTTT. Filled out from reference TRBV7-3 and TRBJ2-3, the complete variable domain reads GAGVSQTPSNKVTEKGKYVELRCDPISGHTALYWYRQSLGQGPEFLIYFQGTGAADDSGLPNDRFFAVRPEGSVSTLKIQRTERGDSAVYLCASSPRDYTDTQYFGPGTRLTVL.

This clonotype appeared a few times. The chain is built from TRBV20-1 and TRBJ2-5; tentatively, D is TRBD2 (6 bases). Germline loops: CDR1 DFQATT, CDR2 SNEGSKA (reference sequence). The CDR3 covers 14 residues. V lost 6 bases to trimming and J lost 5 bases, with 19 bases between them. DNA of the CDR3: TGCAGTGCCGCCCTTGGGGTGAGCGGGGAGACCCAGTACTTC. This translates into CSAALGVSGETQYF.

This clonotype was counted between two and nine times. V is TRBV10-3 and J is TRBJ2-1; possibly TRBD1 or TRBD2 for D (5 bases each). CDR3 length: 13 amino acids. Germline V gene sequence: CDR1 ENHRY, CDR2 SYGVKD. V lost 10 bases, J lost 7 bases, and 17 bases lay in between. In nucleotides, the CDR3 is TGTGCCACCCGGGACGGGGTTTATAATGAGCAGTTCTTC. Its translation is CATRDGVYNEQFF.

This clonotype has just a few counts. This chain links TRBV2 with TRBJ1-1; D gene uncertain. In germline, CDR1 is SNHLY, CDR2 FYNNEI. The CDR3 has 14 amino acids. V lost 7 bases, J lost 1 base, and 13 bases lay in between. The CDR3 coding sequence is TGTGCCAGCACCGAAGCGCGGGGGAACACTGAAGCTTTCTTT. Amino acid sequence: CASTEARGNTEAFF.

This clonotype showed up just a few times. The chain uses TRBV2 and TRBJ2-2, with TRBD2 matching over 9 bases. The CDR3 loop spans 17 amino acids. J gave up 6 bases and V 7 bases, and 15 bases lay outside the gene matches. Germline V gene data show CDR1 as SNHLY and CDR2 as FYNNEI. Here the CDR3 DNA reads TGTGCCAGCATCCTTGAAGTACGCGGGGGGGGCGCCGGGGAGCTGTTTTTT. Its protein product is CASILEVRGGGAGELFF.

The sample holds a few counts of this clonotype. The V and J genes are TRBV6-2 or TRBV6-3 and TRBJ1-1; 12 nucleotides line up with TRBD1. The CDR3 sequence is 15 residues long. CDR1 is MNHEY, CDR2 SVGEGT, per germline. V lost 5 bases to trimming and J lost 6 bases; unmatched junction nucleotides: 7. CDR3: CASSEPGQGASEAFF. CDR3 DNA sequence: TGTGCCAGCAGTGAACCGGGACAGGGGGCCTCTGAAGCTTTCTTT.

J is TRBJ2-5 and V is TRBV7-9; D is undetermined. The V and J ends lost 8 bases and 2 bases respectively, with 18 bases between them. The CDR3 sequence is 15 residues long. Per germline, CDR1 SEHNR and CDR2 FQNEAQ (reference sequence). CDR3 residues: CASGVNYDTQETQYF. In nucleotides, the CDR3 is TGTGCCAGCGGGGTCAACTACGACACTCAAGAGACCCAGTACTTC.

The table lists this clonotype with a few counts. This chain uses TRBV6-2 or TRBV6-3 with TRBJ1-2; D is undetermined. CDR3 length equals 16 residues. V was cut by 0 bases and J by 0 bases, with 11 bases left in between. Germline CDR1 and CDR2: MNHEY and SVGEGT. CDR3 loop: CASSYSAGYPNYGYTF. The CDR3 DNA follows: TGTGCCAGCAGTTACTCGGCGGGATACCCTAACTATGGCTACACCTTC.

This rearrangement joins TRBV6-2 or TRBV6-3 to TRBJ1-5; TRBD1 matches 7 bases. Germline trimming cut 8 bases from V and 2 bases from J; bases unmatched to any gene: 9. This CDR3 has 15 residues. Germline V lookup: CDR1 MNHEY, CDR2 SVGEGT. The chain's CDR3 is CASSPRGAGNQPQHF. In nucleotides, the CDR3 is TGTGCCAGCTCTCCCAGGGGGGCGGGCAATCAGCCCCAGCATTTT.

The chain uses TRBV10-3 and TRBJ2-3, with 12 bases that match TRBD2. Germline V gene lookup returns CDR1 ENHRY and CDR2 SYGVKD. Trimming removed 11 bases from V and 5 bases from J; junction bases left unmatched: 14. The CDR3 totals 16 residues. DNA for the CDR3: TGTGCCGCCGCTCCGACTAGCGGGAGTTTTCAAGATACGCAGTATTTT. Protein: CAAAPTSGSFQDTQYF.

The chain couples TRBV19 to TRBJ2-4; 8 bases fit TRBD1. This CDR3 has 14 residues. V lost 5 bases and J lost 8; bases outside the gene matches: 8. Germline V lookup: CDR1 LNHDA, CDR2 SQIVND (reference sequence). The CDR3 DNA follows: TGTGCCAGTAGTCGTCCCGGGACAGGACACATTCAGTACTTC. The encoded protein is CASSRPGTGHIQYF.

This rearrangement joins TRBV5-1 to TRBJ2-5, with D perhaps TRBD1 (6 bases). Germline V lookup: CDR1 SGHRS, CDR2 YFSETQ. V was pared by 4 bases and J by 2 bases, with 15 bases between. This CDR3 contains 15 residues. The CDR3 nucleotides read TGCGCCAGCAGCGCTTTCAGGGGCTCTCAAGAGACCCAGTACTTC. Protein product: CASSAFRGSQETQYF.

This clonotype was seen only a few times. CDR3 nucleotides: TGTGCCAGCAGTGGGAGTAGGGGGCAGACTGAAGCTTTCTTT. Translation gives CASSGSRGQTEAFF. The chain joins TRBV6-2 or TRBV6-3 to TRBJ1-1; TRBD1 matches at 7 bases. V trimming: 5 bases; J trimming: 5 bases; junction bases outside the gene matches: 8. This CDR3 has 14 amino acids. Germline V gives CDR1 MNHEY, CDR2 SVGEGT.

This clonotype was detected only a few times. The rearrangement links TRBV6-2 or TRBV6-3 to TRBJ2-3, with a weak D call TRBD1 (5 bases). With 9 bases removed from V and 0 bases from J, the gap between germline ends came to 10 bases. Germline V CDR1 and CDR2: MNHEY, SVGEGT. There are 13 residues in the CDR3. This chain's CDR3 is CASRGSSTDTQYF. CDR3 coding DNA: TGTGCCAGTAGGGGTTCTAGCACAGATACGCAGTATTTT.

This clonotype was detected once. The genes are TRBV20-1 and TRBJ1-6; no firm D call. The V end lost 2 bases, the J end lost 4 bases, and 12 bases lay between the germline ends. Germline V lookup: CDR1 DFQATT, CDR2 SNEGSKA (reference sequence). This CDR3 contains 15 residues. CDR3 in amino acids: CSARPNGKYNSPLHF. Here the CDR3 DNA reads TGCAGTGCTAGACCCAATGGAAAGTATAATTCACCCCTCCACTTT.

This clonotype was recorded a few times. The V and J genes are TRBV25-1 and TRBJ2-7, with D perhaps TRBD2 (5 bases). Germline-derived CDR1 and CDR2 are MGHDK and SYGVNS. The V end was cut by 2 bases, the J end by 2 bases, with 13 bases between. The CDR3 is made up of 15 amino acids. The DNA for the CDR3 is TGTGCCAGCAGTGAAGTCGGAGGCAACCCCTACGAGCAGTACTTC. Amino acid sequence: CASSEVGGNPYEQYF.

The CDR3 reads CASSVGGGTLEGLLGYTF. CDR3 bases: TGTGCCAGCAGCGTAGGGGGGGGGACTCTGGAGGGACTGCTAGGCTACACCTTC. This chain links TRBV9 with TRBJ1-2; D is perhaps TRBD1 (5 bases). This CDR3 is built from 18 residues. CDR1 is SGDLS, CDR2 YYNGEE, per germline. The V end lost 0 bases, the J end lost 8 bases, and 26 bases lay between the germline ends.

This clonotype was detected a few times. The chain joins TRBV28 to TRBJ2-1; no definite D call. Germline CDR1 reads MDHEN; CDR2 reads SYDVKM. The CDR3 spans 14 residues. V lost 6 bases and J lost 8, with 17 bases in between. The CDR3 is CASRMYSPPDEQFF. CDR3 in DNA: TGTGCCAGCAGAATGTATTCCCCCCCAGATGAGCAGTTCTTC.

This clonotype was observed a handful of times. DNA of the CDR3: TGCAGTGCTAGAGTCGGGGCGGGCTGGAGCTCCTACAATGAGCAGTTCTTC. As protein: CSARVGAGWSSYNEQFF. This sequence joins TRBV20-1 and TRBJ2-1; D tentatively fits TRBD1 or TRBD2 (5 bases each). V dropped 1 base and J dropped 0 bases, with 16 bases sitting between them. In germline, CDR1 is DFQATT, CDR2 SNEGSKA (reference sequence). This CDR3 comprises 17 residues.

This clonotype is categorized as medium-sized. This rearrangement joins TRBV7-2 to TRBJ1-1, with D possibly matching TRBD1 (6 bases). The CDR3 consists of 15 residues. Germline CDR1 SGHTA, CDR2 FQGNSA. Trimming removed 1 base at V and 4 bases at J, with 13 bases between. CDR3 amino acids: CASSLEGVESTEAFF. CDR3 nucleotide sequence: TGTGCCAGCAGCTTAGAGGGGGTAGAGTCCACTGAAGCTTTCTTT. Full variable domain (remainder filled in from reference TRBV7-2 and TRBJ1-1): GAGVSQSPSNKVTEKGKDVELRCDPISGHTALYWYRQSLGQGLEFLIYFQGNSAPDKSGLPSDRFSAERTGGSVSTLTIQRTQQEDSAVYLCASSLEGVESTEAFFGQGTRLTVV.

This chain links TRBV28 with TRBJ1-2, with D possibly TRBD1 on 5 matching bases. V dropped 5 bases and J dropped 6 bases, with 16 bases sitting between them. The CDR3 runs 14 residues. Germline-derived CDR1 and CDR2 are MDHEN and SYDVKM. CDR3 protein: CASSIWGRVDGYTF. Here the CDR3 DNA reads TGTGCCAGCAGTATTTGGGGGAGGGTGGATGGCTACACCTTC.